The present T cell receptor (beta chain) was sequenced within a study of T cells in Graves' hyperthyroidism and ophthalmopathy. Amplification of TCR beta CDR3 regions used RNA as the template. In the first-round RT-PCR of the TCR CDR3, the HTBI primer set was used. Each CDR3 protein gets one entry after TCRdb re-called the multiplex PCR reads with MiXCR. The sample shows hundreds of thousands of distinct CDR3 sequences, over 35% of them seen only once. Germline V gene data show CDR1 as SGHRS and CDR2 as YFSETQ. The ends were cut back, 3 bases at V and 7 bases at J, with 14 bases in the middle. This CDR3 spans 15 amino acids. General observations from the study: In blood, most of the thyroid clonotypes expanded above 0.001 were also present.

Note on this clonotype: Its matching antigen is unknown.

This rearrangement joins TRBV5-1 to TRBJ1-6; D might be TRBD1 (5 bases). The sample was blood. The TCR was taken from a man aged 18 to 29 with Graves' hyperthyroidism. This CDR3 reads CASSSDRESNSPLHF. CDR3 in DNA: TGCGCCAGCAGCTCTGACAGAGAATCAAATTCACCCCTCCACTTT.